These T cell receptor beta chains were read from a single sample in a study of blood T cell repertoires in COVID-19. Measured with immunoSEQ multiplex PCR; TCRdb has only the in-frame clones, and not every one. This sample has about 140,000 clones, with more than 80% found just once. The sample taken for sequencing was PBMCs or T cells enriched from blood (not recorded which). These receptor sequences come from a woman under 30 who had been exposed to COVID-19. Both conserved end residues are part of each CDR3. A D gene is named only where the DNA matches it firmly. Only part of the rows carry a size: once, few, many, or a class if the clone is expanded.

clone_size: NA; d_call: NA; v_call: TRBV5-6; j_call: TRBJ1-1; cdr3_nt: TGTGCCAGCAGCTTGGTTAGTACGAGAATCACTGAAGCTTTCTTT; cdr3_aa: CASSLVSTRITEAFF
clone_size: NA; d_call: TRBD1; v_call: TRBV9; j_call: TRBJ2-1; cdr3_nt: TGTGCCAGCAGCGTTACCCAAAGTTCAGGGGGCGGGCGCAATGAGCAGTTCTTC; cdr3_aa: CASSVTQSSGGGRNEQFF
clone_size: NA; d_call: NA; v_call: TRBV4-1; j_call: TRBJ2-1; cdr3_nt: TGCGCCAGCAGCCAATCTACCGGGAGTTTCGGAGATGAGCAGTTCTTC; cdr3_aa: CASSQSTGSFGDEQFF
clone_size: NA; d_call: TRBD2; v_call: TRBV12-3/TRBV12-4; j_call: TRBJ2-1; cdr3_nt: TGTGCCAGCAGCTGGACTAGTCCCTATGAGCAGTTCTTC; cdr3_aa: CASSWTSPYEQFF
clone_size: NA; d_call: TRBD1; v_call: TRBV24-1; j_call: TRBJ2-3; cdr3_nt: TGTGCCACCAGTGACCCCCCCAAGGGACAGGGCACAGATACGCAGTATTTT; cdr3_aa: CATSDPPKGQGTDTQYF
clone_size: NA; d_call: NA; v_call: TRBV2; j_call: TRBJ1-5; cdr3_nt: TGTGCCAGCTCGAATGACAGGTTGCAGCAGCCCCAGCATTTT; cdr3_aa: CASSNDRLQQPQHF
clone_size: NA; d_call: TRBD1; v_call: TRBV5-1; j_call: TRBJ2-7; cdr3_nt: TGCGCCAGCAGCCTGGGGACAGGGGGCGACGAGCAGTACTTC; cdr3_aa: CASSLGTGGDEQYF
clone_size: NA; d_call: NA; v_call: TRBV6-1; j_call: TRBJ2-1; cdr3_nt: TGTGCCAGCAGTGAATCCCCGGGAGCATACAATGAGCAGTTCTTC; cdr3_aa: CASSESPGAYNEQFF
clone_size: NA; d_call: NA; v_call: TRBV27; j_call: TRBJ2-2; cdr3_nt: TGTGCCAGCAGCCCCGGGTGGCAGGGAGGACCGGGGGAGCTGTTTTTT; cdr3_aa: CASSPGWQGGPGELFF
clone_size: NA; d_call: NA; v_call: TRBV27; j_call: TRBJ2-2; cdr3_nt: TGTGCCAGCAGTTTACGTCGAGGAACCGGGGAGCTGTTTTTT; cdr3_aa: CASSLRRGTGELFF
clone_size: NA; d_call: TRBD2; v_call: TRBV5-1; j_call: TRBJ2-1; cdr3_nt: TGCGCCAGCAGCTTGGGACTAGCGGTCTCCTACAATGAGCAGTTCTTC; cdr3_aa: CASSLGLAVSYNEQFF
clone_size: NA; d_call: NA; v_call: TRBV20-1; j_call: TRBJ1-2; cdr3_nt: TGCAGTGCTAGTAGCCAGGGATCTAACTATGGCTACACCTTC; cdr3_aa: CSASSQGSNYGYTF
clone_size: once; d_call: NA; v_call: TRBV19; j_call: TRBJ1-2; cdr3_nt: TGTGCCAGTAGTTCCAGAATAAACTATGGCTACACCTTC; cdr3_aa: CASSSRINYGYTF
clone_size: NA; d_call: TRBD1; v_call: TRBV28; j_call: TRBJ1-1; cdr3_nt: TGTGCCAGCAGTTCTACCGGACAGGGGAGGCGAGCTTTCTTT; cdr3_aa: CASSSTGQGRRAFF
clone_size: NA; d_call: NA; v_call: TRBV28; j_call: TRBJ2-3; cdr3_nt: TGTGCCAGCAGTTTTGAGGGCGTTGGCACAGATACGCAGTATTTT; cdr3_aa: CASSFEGVGTDTQYF
clone_size: once; d_call: TRBD1; v_call: TRBV2; j_call: TRBJ1-1; cdr3_nt: TGTGCCAGCAGTGCCTCCGGGACAGGGTCGCCTTTCTTT; cdr3_aa: CASSASGTGSPFF
clone_size: NA; d_call: TRBD2; v_call: TRBV5-1; j_call: TRBJ2-1; cdr3_nt: TGCGCCAGCAGCTCTATAGCGGGGGTCTCCTACAATGAGCAGTTCTTC; cdr3_aa: CASSSIAGVSYNEQFF
clone_size: NA; d_call: TRBD1; v_call: TRBV19; j_call: TRBJ1-5; cdr3_nt: TGTGCCAGTCGATTACAGGGGAATCAGCCCCAGCATTTT; cdr3_aa: CASRLQGNQPQHF
clone_size: once; d_call: NA; v_call: TRBV3-1/TRBV3-2; j_call: TRBJ2-3; cdr3_nt: TGTGCCAGCAGCCAAGATTTAGGACAGACTAGCACAGATACGCAGTATTTT; cdr3_aa: CASSQDLGQTSTDTQYF
clone_size: few; d_call: TRBD2; v_call: TRBV28; j_call: TRBJ2-1; cdr3_nt: TGTGCCAGCAGTTTACCGGGGGGGCGCCGGAATGAGCAGTTCTTC; cdr3_aa: CASSLPGGRRNEQFF
clone_size: few; d_call: TRBD1; v_call: TRBV18; j_call: TRBJ1-5; cdr3_nt: TGTGCCAGCTCACCTCAGGGGGATCAGCCCCAGCATTTT; cdr3_aa: CASSPQGDQPQHF
clone_size: NA; d_call: TRBD2; v_call: TRBV5-5; j_call: TRBJ2-7; cdr3_nt: TGTGCCAGCAGCTTGGGGAGGGACTACGAAATAAGGTACGAGCAGTACTTC; cdr3_aa: CASSLGRDYEIRYEQYF
clone_size: NA; d_call: TRBD2; v_call: TRBV7-2; j_call: TRBJ2-5; cdr3_nt: TGTGCCAGCAGCTTAGCGCCCTCTAGCGGCCAAGAGACCCAGTACTTC; cdr3_aa: CASSLAPSSGQETQYF
clone_size: NA; d_call: TRBD1; v_call: TRBV3-1/TRBV3-2; j_call: TRBJ2-7; cdr3_nt: TGTGCCAGCAGCCAACCCGGGACAGTTTACGAGCAGTACTTC; cdr3_aa: CASSQPGTVYEQYF
clone_size: NA; d_call: TRBD2; v_call: TRBV7-2; j_call: TRBJ2-3; cdr3_nt: TGTGCCAGCAAATACGGGACTAGTGTCCGAGCAGATACGCAGTATTTT; cdr3_aa: CASKYGTSVRADTQYF
clone_size: NA; d_call: TRBD2; v_call: TRBV5-1; j_call: TRBJ2-7; cdr3_nt: TGCGCCAGCAGCTCTACACTAGCGGGAAACTACGAGCAGTACTTC; cdr3_aa: CASSSTLAGNYEQYF
clone_size: few; d_call: NA; v_call: TRBV5-1; j_call: TRBJ2-7; cdr3_nt: TGCGCCAGCAGCCCTCCCGAGGCGACCTACGAGCAGTACTTC; cdr3_aa: CASSPPEATYEQYF
clone_size: NA; d_call: TRBD2; v_call: TRBV7-2; j_call: TRBJ2-1; cdr3_nt: TGTGCCAGCAACAACGACCCCCCCTTTTACGGGACTAGCGTACAGTTCTTC; cdr3_aa: CASNNDPPFYGTSVQFF
clone_size: NA; d_call: TRBD2; v_call: TRBV7-3; j_call: TRBJ2-1; cdr3_nt: TGTGCCAGCACCCCAAGCGGGAGGAGCTCCTACAATGAGCAGTTCTTC; cdr3_aa: CASTPSGRSSYNEQFF
clone_size: NA; d_call: TRBD1; v_call: TRBV28; j_call: TRBJ1-5; cdr3_nt: TGTGCCAGCAGAGGACAGGGAGGACAGCCCCAGCATTTT; cdr3_aa: CASRGQGGQPQHF
clone_size: NA; d_call: NA; v_call: TRBV3-1/TRBV3-2; j_call: TRBJ1-1; cdr3_nt: TGTGCCAGCAGCCAACTAAACTTTGTCTCGAACACTGAAGCTTTCTTT; cdr3_aa: CASSQLNFVSNTEAFF
clone_size: NA; d_call: TRBD2; v_call: TRBV28; j_call: TRBJ2-3; cdr3_nt: TGTGCCAGCCTAGCGGTCGCAGATACGCAGTATTTT; cdr3_aa: CASLAVADTQYF
clone_size: NA; d_call: TRBD1; v_call: TRBV30; j_call: TRBJ1-2; cdr3_nt: TGTGCCTGGAGTCTGACAGGGATCTATGGCTACACCTTC; cdr3_aa: CAWSLTGIYGYTF
clone_size: many; d_call: NA; v_call: TRBV12-2; j_call: TRBJ1-2; cdr3_nt: TGTGCAAGTCGCTTAAAGGTGCCGCGCCCCAGGGGCTACACCTTC; cdr3_aa: CASRLKVPRPRGYTF
clone_size: NA; d_call: NA; v_call: TRBV5-1; j_call: TRBJ1-6; cdr3_nt: TGCGCCAGCAGCTTGGCCGGGAGGGGTTCACCCCTCCACTTT; cdr3_aa: CASSLAGRGSPLHF
clone_size: NA; d_call: TRBD1; v_call: TRBV28; j_call: TRBJ2-2; cdr3_nt: TGTGCCAGCAGTGCTAGGTCAGACAGGGTTTCCGGGGAGCTGTTTTTT; cdr3_aa: CASSARSDRVSGELFF
clone_size: NA; d_call: TRBD1; v_call: TRBV18; j_call: TRBJ2-1; cdr3_nt: TGTGCCAGCTCACCGGACAGGTCAACCTACAATGAGCAGTTCTTC; cdr3_aa: CASSPDRSTYNEQFF
clone_size: once; d_call: TRBD2; v_call: TRBV4-1; j_call: TRBJ2-7; cdr3_nt: TGCGCCAGCAGCCAAGGTCGACCTAGCGGGAGATACGAGCAGTACTTC; cdr3_aa: CASSQGRPSGRYEQYF
clone_size: once; d_call: NA; v_call: TRBV5-1; j_call: TRBJ1-4; cdr3_nt: TGCGCCAGCAGCCGGGGTAGTACAGGGAATGAAAAACTGTTTTTT; cdr3_aa: CASSRGSTGNEKLFF
clone_size: once; d_call: NA; v_call: TRBV15; j_call: TRBJ2-5; cdr3_nt: TGTGCCACCAGCAGAGATAGGGGCGGGGGCCCTTGGGAGACCCAGTACTTC; cdr3_aa: CATSRDRGGGPWETQYF
clone_size: few; d_call: NA; v_call: TRBV18; j_call: TRBJ2-1; cdr3_nt: TGTGCCAGCTCACCCTCCGTCCGAGCAACCGCCTACAATGAGCAGTTCTTC; cdr3_aa: CASSPSVRATAYNEQFF
clone_size: NA; d_call: TRBD1; v_call: TRBV28; j_call: TRBJ1-5; cdr3_nt: TGTGCCAGCAGTTTATGGGGGACAGTCAATCAGCCCCAGCATTTT; cdr3_aa: CASSLWGTVNQPQHF
clone_size: NA; d_call: NA; v_call: TRBV27; j_call: TRBJ2-7; cdr3_nt: TGTGCCAGCAGTTCGGGATACGAGCAGTACTTC; cdr3_aa: CASSSGYEQYF
clone_size: once; d_call: NA; v_call: TRBV18; j_call: TRBJ2-1; cdr3_nt: TGTGCCAGCTCACTCAATAGCGCGAGCACCTACAATGAGCAGTTCTTC; cdr3_aa: CASSLNSASTYNEQFF
clone_size: NA; d_call: TRBD2; v_call: TRBV4-1; j_call: TRBJ2-1; cdr3_nt: TGCGCCAGCAGCCAAGAAGGCGGGAGTAGGGACAATGAGCAGTTCTTC; cdr3_aa: CASSQEGGSRDNEQFF
clone_size: NA; d_call: NA; v_call: TRBV4-3; j_call: TRBJ1-6; cdr3_nt: TGCGCCAGCAGCCCGAATGGGGGGGCATACCAAAATTCACCCCTCCACTTT; cdr3_aa: CASSPNGGAYQNSPLHF
clone_size: NA; d_call: TRBD1; v_call: TRBV7-9; j_call: TRBJ2-1; cdr3_nt: TGTGCCAGCAGCCCCAAGTGGGGGACAGGGTACAATGAGCAGTTCTTC; cdr3_aa: CASSPKWGTGYNEQFF
clone_size: NA; d_call: TRBD2; v_call: TRBV3-1/TRBV3-2; j_call: TRBJ2-7; cdr3_nt: TGTGCCAGCAGCCAAGGTTCTTGGTCTAGCGGGGCCTACGAGCAGTACTTC; cdr3_aa: CASSQGSWSSGAYEQYF
clone_size: NA; d_call: NA; v_call: TRBV5-8; j_call: TRBJ1-5; cdr3_nt: TGTGCCAGCAGCTTGGGGGACATTTTGAGGAGCAATCAGCCCCAGCATTTT; cdr3_aa: CASSLGDILRSNQPQHF
clone_size: NA; d_call: NA; v_call: TRBV27; j_call: TRBJ2-3; cdr3_nt: TGTGCCAGCAGTTTCCCCGGCACAGATACGCAGTATTTT; cdr3_aa: CASSFPGTDTQYF
clone_size: once; d_call: TRBD1; v_call: TRBV19; j_call: TRBJ2-2; cdr3_nt: TGTGCCAGTAGGTCCAGGGGGCTGGACACCGGGGAGCTGTTTTTT; cdr3_aa: CASRSRGLDTGELFF
clone_size: NA; d_call: NA; v_call: TRBV6-5; j_call: TRBJ1-6; cdr3_nt: TGTGCCAGCAGTTACTCGGCCTTCTATAATTCACCCCTCCACTTT; cdr3_aa: CASSYSAFYNSPLHF